This is a list of T cell receptor beta chains from one sample in a study of blood T cell repertoires in COVID-19. Assay: immunoSEQ multiplex PCR; the TCRdb copy retains only in-frame clones and omits some. The data show about 73,000 clones, 84% seen once. The specimen was peripheral blood. The source is a human donor in a cohort sampled during active COVID-19. The CDR3 runs from the conserved cysteine through the conserved F or W. The D gene is left open where the match is weak. Not all rows give a size; the values are once, few, many and, for expanded clones, a class.

TRBV10-3,14,TRBD1,TRBJ1-4,-,TGTGCCACCTCCGGGACAGGGGATCGTAGGGCACTGTTTTTT,CATSGTGDRRALFF
TRBV19,15,-,TRBJ2-7,-,TGTGCCAGTAGTATAACCCTTTGGGGGCGCTACGAGCAGTACTTC,CASSITLWGRYEQYF
TRBV19,14,-,TRBJ2-2,-,TGTGCCAGTAGTCCCCTTACATACACCGGGGAGCTGTTTTTT,CASSPLTYTGELFF
TRBV5-5,14,TRBD1,TRBJ2-7,-,TGTGCCAGCAGCAAACAGGGGACAGGCTACGAGCAGTACTTC,CASSKQGTGYEQYF
TRBV4-2,19,TRBD2,TRBJ2-3,-,TGTGCCAGCACCCGCAAGGGGCGGGGGGGCCGAGTGGGCACAGATACGCAGTATTTT,CASTRKGRGGRVGTDTQYF
TRBV2,14,-,TRBJ1-5,-,TGTGCCAGCAGTCTTGGCTTAAGCAATCAGCCCCAGCATTTT,CASSLGLSNQPQHF
TRBV7-9,17,TRBD1,TRBJ2-2,-,TGTGCCAGCAGCCCCAGTGAGGGGACAGGGAACACCGGGGAGCTGTTTTTT,CASSPSEGTGNTGELFF
TRBV24-1,15,-,TRBJ2-7,-,TGTGCCACCAAGAGGCTAGGTCTAGTCCCCTACGAGCAGTACTTC,CATKRLGLVPYEQYF
TRBV10-1,14,-,TRBJ2-7,-,TGCGCCAGCAGTGCAAACCCCAGCTCCTACGAGCAGTACTTC,CASSANPSSYEQYF
TRBV28,16,-,TRBJ2-7,-,TGTGCCAGCAGTACAGAACGGGACAGGTACGGGGGGGAGCAGTACTTC,CASSTERDRYGGEQYF
TRBV5-1,14,TRBD2,TRBJ2-7,-,TGCGCCAGCAGCTTGGCTAGCGGGGGGCGCGAGCAGTACTTC,CASSLASGGREQYF
TRBV28,13,-,TRBJ1-5,few,TGTGCCAGCAGTTTGACAGGAACTCAGCCCCAGCATTTT,CASSLTGTQPQHF
TRBV10-3,16,TRBD2,TRBJ2-1,-,TGTGCCATCAGTGTAGGGCGGGGGGGCCTCTCTGATGAGCAGTTCTTC,CAISVGRGGLSDEQFF
TRBV7-2,13,-,TRBJ2-5,-,TGTGCCAGCAGCTTAGGTCTTAAAGAGACCCAGTACTTC,CASSLGLKETQYF
TRBV2,13,TRBD1,TRBJ1-2,once,TGTGCCAGCAGTAGGGACAGTAACTATGGCTACACCTTC,CASSRDSNYGYTF
TRBV3-1/TRBV3-2,14,TRBD1,TRBJ2-7,many,TGTGCCAGCAGCCAAGGGACAGGGGTAGCTGAGCAGTACTTC,CASSQGTGVAEQYF
TRBV5-6,14,-,TRBJ2-2,-,TGTGCCAGCAGCTTGGGAACAGGGAGTTGGGAGCTGTTTTTT,CASSLGTGSWELFF
TRBV28,12,-,TRBJ2-3,-,TGTGCCAGCGGGGGGGCCGCAGATACGCAGTATTTT,CASGGAADTQYF
TRBV7-2,16,TRBD1,TRBJ1-2,-,TGTGCCAGCAGCCCAAATCAGGGGGCGCGCGGCTATGGCTACACCTTC,CASSPNQGARGYGYTF
TRBV10-3,14,TRBD2,TRBJ2-2,-,TGTGCCATCAGAGGGGACTACAACACCGGGGAGCTGTTTTTT,CAIRGDYNTGELFF
TRBV15,13,TRBD1,TRBJ1-2,-,TGTGCCACCAGCCGGACAGGGGCCTATGGCTACACCTTC,CATSRTGAYGYTF
TRBV19,14,TRBD1,TRBJ1-6,-,TGTGCCAGTACCCTCGGACAGGGGCAATCACCCCTCCACTTT,CASTLGQGQSPLHF
TRBV13,13,-,TRBJ2-5,-,TGTGCCAGCAGCTTAGCCAAGGGGGAGACCCAGTACTTC,CASSLAKGETQYF
TRBV7-9,15,TRBD2,TRBJ2-1,-,TGTGCCAGCAGCCGGACTAGCGGGGGGAACAATGAGCAGTTCTTC,CASSRTSGGNNEQFF
TRBV2,14,-,TRBJ2-6,-,TGTGCCAGCAAGTTTGGGGGCGGGGCCAACGTCCTGACTTTC,CASKFGGGANVLTF
TRBV18,15,-,TRBJ2-1,-,TGTGCCAGCTCAGTGGGCAGGCAACTCTACAATGAGCAGTTCTTC,CASSVGRQLYNEQFF
TRBV11-3,15,TRBD1,TRBJ1-1,-,TGTGCCAGCAGCACCGGACAGGGGATGAACACTGAAGCTTTCTTT,CASSTGQGMNTEAFF
TRBV5-4,15,TRBD2,TRBJ2-1,-,TGTGCCAGCAGCCCGGGAGGAGAGCTCTACAATGAGCAGTTCTTC,CASSPGGELYNEQFF
TRBV10-1,13,TRBD1,TRBJ2-7,medium-sized,TGCGCCAGCAGTGATCAGACAGGGAGCGAGCAGTACTTC,CASSDQTGSEQYF
TRBV28,12,TRBD1,TRBJ1-6,-,TGTGCCAGCTCACTGGGACAGTCACCCCTCCACTTT,CASSLGQSPLHF
TRBV27,14,TRBD1,TRBJ2-1,-,TGTGCCAGCAGCCGACAGGGGTCCTACAATGAGCAGTTCTTC,CASSRQGSYNEQFF
TRBV7-2,14,TRBD2,TRBJ2-7,-,TGTGCCAGCAGCTTAGTCGTAGCGGGGGGGCCTAGGGACTTC,CASSLVVAGGPRDF
TRBV13,14,-,TRBJ2-1,-,TGTGCCAGCAGCCCGGGAGATCCCTCAAATGAGCAGTTCTTC,CASSPGDPSNEQFF
TRBV19,13,-,TRBJ1-1,-,TGTGCCAGTAGTCCCAGATTGAACACTGAAGCTTTCTTT,CASSPRLNTEAFF
TRBV7-2,14,-,TRBJ2-7,once,TGTGCCAGCAGCTTAGGGCCGGGCTCCTACGAGCAGTACTTC,CASSLGPGSYEQYF